These T cell receptor beta chains were read from a single sample in a study of OX40 agonist ivuxolimab in advanced cancers. Sequenced by immunoSEQ multiplex PCR; TCRdb stores in-frame clones only, minus some. The profile shows about 80,000 clones, roughly 93% of them singletons. The material sequenced was CD4+ or CD8+ T cells sorted from blood, taken in a trial of the OX40 agonist ivuxolimab. These receptor sequences come from an adult with an advanced solid tumor such as melanoma, head and neck, liver or kidney cancer. The CDR3 runs from the conserved cysteine through the conserved F or W. The D gene is left open where the match is weak.

D gene	V gene	J gene	CDR3 protein
NA	TRBV11-2	TRBJ2-7	CASSLLPHQVYEQYF
NA	TRBV7-2	TRBJ2-7	CASSFLYEQYF
NA	TRBV7-2	TRBJ2-5	CASSFLQGQETQYF
NA	TRBV5-4	TRBJ1-3	CASSLWAEGNTIYF
NA	TRBV6-1	TRBJ2-5	CASTRQDLKTQYF
NA	TRBV30	TRBJ1-1	CAWRWGGGTEAFF
TRBD1	TRBV19	TRBJ2-3	CASSIDLGTGLLSTDTQYF
NA	TRBV11-1	TRBJ1-1	CASSFSMNTEAFF
NA	TRBV5-1	TRBJ2-3	CASSLLGASTDTQYF
TRBD1	TRBV28	TRBJ2-5	CASSSLTGGVETQYF
NA	TRBV7-2	TRBJ2-1	CASSLAWMNNEQFF
NA	TRBV28	TRBJ2-7	CASSFSPGGTYEQYF
NA	TRBV7-9	TRBJ2-1	CASSYPPAYNEQFF
NA	TRBV30	TRBJ1-5	CAWSAFDGNQPQHF
NA	TRBV30	TRBJ2-3	CACYQGRISTDTQYF
NA	TRBV5-6	TRBJ2-5	CASSSPSAGETQYF
TRBD1	TRBV18	TRBJ2-7	CASSPSTGGINEQYF
NA	TRBV6-1	TRBJ1-1	CASSEGPIPNTEAFF
NA	TRBV5-1	TRBJ2-7	CASSRGINEQHF
NA	TRBV5-1	TRBJ1-5	CASSLAGHSNQPQHF
NA	TRBV6-5	TRBJ1-4	CASSGYNEKLFF
NA	TRBV27	TRBJ2-3	CASRPQGFTDTQYF
TRBD1	TRBV30	TRBJ2-2	CAWTRTGVGGELFF
TRBD1	TRBV5-1	TRBJ2-7	CASRRGQAEPGHEQYF
NA	TRBV11-2	TRBJ1-4	CASSLEQINEKLFF
NA	TRBV7-9	TRBJ1-1	CAAGLGTEAFF
NA	TRBV6-5	TRBJ2-7	CASSYWQGSYEQYF
NA	TRBV30	TRBJ2-1	CAWSLGLLDNEQFF
NA	TRBV14	TRBJ2-1	CASSPRDGYNEQFF